The clone carrying this T cell receptor beta chain was seen a few times. Antigen: not known. One entry per CDR3 protein results from TCRdb running MiXCR on the 5' RACE reads. The profile shows hundreds of thousands of distinct CDR3 sequences, approximately 13% of them singletons. The data originate from a study of identical twins. Germline V gene data show CDR1 as DFQATT and CDR2 as SNEGSKA (reference sequence). J gave up 4 bases and V 5 bases, and 16 bases lay outside the gene matches. This CDR3 region has 16 residues. Study-level results: Abundant beta clonotypes from cord blood bore fewer insertions; memory repertoires lacked this pattern.

This sample also appeared in a second study, on yellow fever vaccine responses in identical twins.

The receptor was isolated from a woman aged 18-30 years in good health. The chain joins TRBV20-1 to TRBJ2-5; TRBD1 agrees at 7 bases. Material: PBMCs. The CDR3 sequence is CSAGGPTGAGRETQYF. The CDR3 DNA sequence: TGCAGTGCTGGGGGTCCCACAGGGGCCGGCCGAGAGACCCAGTACTTC.